This TCR beta chain appears in the sequencing data of a study of STAT5B mutations in CD4+ large granular lymphocyte leukemia. Study conclusions and caveats: Main leukemic clonotypes were patient-specific, but about 26% appeared at low frequency elsewhere. TRBV06-family usage was enriched in top patient clones (8/27) versus controls (2/35).

The CDR3 contains 12 residues. The germline gives CDR1 MGHRA, CDR2 YSYEKL. V shed 1 base and J shed 5 bases, with 6 bases lying between them. Clones were read by immunoSEQ multiplex PCR, and TCRdb kept only the in-frame ones, dropping some. In the table there are roughly 490 clones, roughly 80% of which are singletons. Recruitment of CD4+ T-LGLL patients was in Padova, Helsinki and Shinshu. Points on this clone: What it binds is unknown.

The receptor comes from a woman in her forties with CD4+ T-cell large granular lymphocyte leukemia. Material: PBMCs. V gene TRBV4-1 combines with J gene TRBJ2-7; the D is unclear. The CDR3 protein is CASSQVWNEQYF. The CDR3 region has the DNA TGCGCCAGCAGCCAAGTCTGGAACGAGCAGTACTTC.